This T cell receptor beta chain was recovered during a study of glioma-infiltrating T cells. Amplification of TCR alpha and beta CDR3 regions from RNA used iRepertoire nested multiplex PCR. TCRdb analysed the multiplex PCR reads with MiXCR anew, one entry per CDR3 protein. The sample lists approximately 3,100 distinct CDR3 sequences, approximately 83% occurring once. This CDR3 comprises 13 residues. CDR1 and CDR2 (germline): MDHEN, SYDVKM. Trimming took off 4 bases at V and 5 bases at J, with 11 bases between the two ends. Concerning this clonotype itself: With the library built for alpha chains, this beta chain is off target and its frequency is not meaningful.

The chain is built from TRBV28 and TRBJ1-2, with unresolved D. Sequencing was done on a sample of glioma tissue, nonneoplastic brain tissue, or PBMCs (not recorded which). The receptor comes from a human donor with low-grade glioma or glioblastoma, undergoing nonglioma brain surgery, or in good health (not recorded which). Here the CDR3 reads CASSYGQRYGYTF. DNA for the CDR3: TGTGCCAGCAGTTATGGGCAGAGGTATGGCTACACCTTC.